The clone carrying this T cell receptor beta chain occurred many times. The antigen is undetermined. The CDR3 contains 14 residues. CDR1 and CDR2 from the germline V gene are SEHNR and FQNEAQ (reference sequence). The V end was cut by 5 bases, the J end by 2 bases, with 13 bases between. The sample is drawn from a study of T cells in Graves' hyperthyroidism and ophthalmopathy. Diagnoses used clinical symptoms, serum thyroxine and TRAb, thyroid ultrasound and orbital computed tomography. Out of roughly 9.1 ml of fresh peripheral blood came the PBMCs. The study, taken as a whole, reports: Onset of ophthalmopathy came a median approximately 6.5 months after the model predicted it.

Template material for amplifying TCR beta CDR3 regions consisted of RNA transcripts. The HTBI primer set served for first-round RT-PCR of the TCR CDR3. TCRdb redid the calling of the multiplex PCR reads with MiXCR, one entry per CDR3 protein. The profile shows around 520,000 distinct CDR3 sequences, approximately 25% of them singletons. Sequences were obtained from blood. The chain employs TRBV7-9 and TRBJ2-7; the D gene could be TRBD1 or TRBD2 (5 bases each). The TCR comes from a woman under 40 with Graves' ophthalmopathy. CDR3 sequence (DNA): TGTGCCAGCAGCCGCTGGGACGTAGCCTACGAGCAGTACTTC. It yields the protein CASSRWDVAYEQYF.